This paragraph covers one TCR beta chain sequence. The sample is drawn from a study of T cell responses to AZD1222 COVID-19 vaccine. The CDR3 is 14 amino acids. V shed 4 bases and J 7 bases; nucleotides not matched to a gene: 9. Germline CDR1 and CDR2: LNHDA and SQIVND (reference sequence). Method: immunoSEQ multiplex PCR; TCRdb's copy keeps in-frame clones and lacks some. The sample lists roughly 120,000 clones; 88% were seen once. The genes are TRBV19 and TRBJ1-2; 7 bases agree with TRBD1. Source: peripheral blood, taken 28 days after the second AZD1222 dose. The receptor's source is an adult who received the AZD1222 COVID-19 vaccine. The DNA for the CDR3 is TGTGCCAGTAGTACAGAGACAGGGTGGTCTGGCTACACCTTC. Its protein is CASSTETGWSGYTF.